These 2 T cell receptor beta chains were all obtained from the same sample, sequenced in a study of cytomegalovirus exposure and HLA in healthy donors. The PCR used 60 Vbeta and 13 Jbeta primers. Produced via immunoSEQ multiplex PCR; TCRdb's table is partial and in-frame only. Here the sample spans 150,000 to 200,000 clones, about three quarters being singletons. Sequencing input: PBMCs. These receptors originate from a female donor in good health and CMV-seronegative.

V is TRBV7-2 and J is TRBJ1-2; possible D gene TRBD1, 6 bases. CDR1 SGHTA and CDR2 FQGNSA come from the germline V gene. The CDR3 has 12 residues. The germline V and J ends were trimmed by 4 bases and 8 bases, with 11 bases remaining between them. CDR3 loop: CASSYRERGYTF. DNA of the CDR3: TGTGCCAGCAGCTACAGGGAGCGCGGCTACACCTTC.

The chain carries TRBV27 and TRBJ1-5, with TRBD1 matching over 8 bases. There are 19 residues in the CDR3. Germline V CDR1 and CDR2: MNHEY, SMNVEV (reference sequence). V was pared by 2 bases and J by 3 bases, with 15 bases of the junction left unmatched. This CDR3 reads CASSLRGQGAPTPNQPQHF. The CDR3 DNA reads TGTGCCAGCAGTTTACGGGGCCAGGGGGCTCCCACCCCCAATCAGCCCCAGCATTTT.